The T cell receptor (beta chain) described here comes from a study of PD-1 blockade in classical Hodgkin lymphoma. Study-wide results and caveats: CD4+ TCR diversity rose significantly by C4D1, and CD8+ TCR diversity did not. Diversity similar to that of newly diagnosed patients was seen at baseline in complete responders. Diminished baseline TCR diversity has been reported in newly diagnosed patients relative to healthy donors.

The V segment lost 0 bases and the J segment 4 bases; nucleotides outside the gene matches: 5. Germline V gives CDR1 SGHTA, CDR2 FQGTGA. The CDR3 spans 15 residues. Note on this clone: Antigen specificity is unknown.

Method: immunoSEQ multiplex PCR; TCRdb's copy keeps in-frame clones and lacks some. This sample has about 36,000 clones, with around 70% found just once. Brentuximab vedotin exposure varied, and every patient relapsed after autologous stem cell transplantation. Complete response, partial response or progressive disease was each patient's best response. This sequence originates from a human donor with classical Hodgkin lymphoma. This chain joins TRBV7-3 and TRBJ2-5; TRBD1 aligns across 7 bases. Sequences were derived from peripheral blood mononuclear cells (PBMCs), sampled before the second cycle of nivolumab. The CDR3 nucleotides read TGTGCCAGCAGCTTAACTGGCGCAGGGGGAGAGACCCAGTACTTC. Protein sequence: CASSLTGAGGETQYF.